This TCR beta chain was recorded in a study of blood T cells in healthy people across ages (dated by TCRdb to about 2015). In the study overall: In model experiments, template switching captured roughly one uniquely barcoded TCR beta cDNA molecule for every two T cells. Using deep sequencing normalized with unique cDNA molecular identifiers, the study measured how TCR beta repertoire diversity changes with age. The donors were split into four age groups: young (average around 15 years), middle-aged (39), aged (approximately 59) and long-lived (roughly 86). To avoid experimental bias, donors of different ages were spread randomly across the sequencing lanes. For two donors (one aged 18 to 30 and one aged 80 or older), the study analyzed two additional independent replicas of 1 million unique cDNA reads from the same blood draw. Study-level results and caveats: Compared with the aged group, the long-lived group had more naive CD4+ T cells, fewer expanded clones and increased TCR diversity, suggesting age selection. There was a strong correlation between observed TCR beta diversity and the percentage of naive T cells measured by flow cytometry. As age increased, observed TCR beta diversity per million T cells dropped in a roughly linear way, and a significant reduction was already evident by age about 36. Conclusive comparison of naive and antigen-experienced compartments was prevented by the profiling of bulk unsorted PBMCs. Donor CMV infection status was unknown, potentially confounding age-related changes in expanded clonotypes. Estimates of total diversity based on one million sequenced T cells were regarded as lower bounds and as underestimates.

This clonotype appeared a few times. Its cognate antigen has yet to be identified. One base away there is no much larger clone; base qualities are not given. The donors were roughly 38 Caucasian individuals from Russia, aged roughly 6 to 90 years, who were systemically healthy. About 10 milliliters of peripheral blood were collected from each donor into EDTA-treated Vacutainer tubes. Ficoll-Paque density-gradient centrifugation was used to isolate PBMCs, with at least 6.5 million per sample. Total RNA, at least 6 micrograms per sample, was extracted from PBMCs with Trizol reagent. For every donor, an aliquot of PBMCs went through flow cytometry to measure the percentages of naive CD45RAhigh/CD27high T cells. Via the germline V gene (reference sequence), CDR1 is MNHNY and CDR2 SVGAGI. The V end loses 5 bases and the J end loses 2 bases, and a stretch of 16 bases separates them. The CDR3 has 16 amino acids, counting the end cysteine and phenylalanine. The read is trimmed to its CDR3 DNA, 48 bases read in frame from base 1.

The library came from 5' RACE. Data came from an Illumina HiSeq 2500. A second roughly 7 to 11 cycle PCR used a sample-barcoded 5' primer and a J-beta primer mix. A template-switch 5' adaptor carrying 12 random nucleotides introduced a unique molecular identifier onto each TCR beta cDNA molecule. Each sample yielded at least 3 million CDR3-containing paired-end reads. First-strand cDNA was synthesized from all RNA with the Mint cDNA synthesis kit, primed by a TRBC-specific oligonucleotide. After uracil-DNA glycosylase treatment, a first 18-cycle PCR used universal primers M1SS and BC2_uni_R on all cDNA. Regarding the original processing steps: For normalization, 1 million high-quality reads, each with a distinct molecular identifier, were randomly selected from each sample. Instead of being binned into consensus sequences, reads with shared molecular identifiers were discarded. MiTCR, run with a Q25 quality threshold and the strictest error-elimination algorithm, handled CDR3 identification, clonotype clustering and error correction. A nonparametric unseen species model using Euler transformation provided a lower-bound estimate of total TCR beta diversity. TCRdb took the public reads, trimmed them with fastp at Q25, ran MiXCR for clone calling and kept in-frame beta chains. Entries that share a CDR3 protein sequence are merged under the most common genes and DNA. These V and J calls are TCRdb output, not the study's own analysis. Counted in this sample were about 640,000 distinct CDR3 sequences; roughly 30% of them appeared once. The top ten hold less than 20% of the sample.

The V and J genes are TRBV6-6 and TRBJ1-5; TRBD1 is a weak D gene call, 5 bases matching. The sample consisted of blood. This TCR came from a woman at least 80 years old in good health. The nucleotide sequence reads as follows: TGTGCCAGCAGTCCCGCCGGGGACGTGGGCAATCAGCCCCAGCATTTT. Its coded protein is CASSPAGDVGNQPQHF.